This T cell receptor (beta chain) was retrieved from a study of technical replicates of blood from a few donors. Trimming cost V 8 bases and J 5 bases, with 9 bases left between them. The CDR3 is made up of 10 amino acids. The germline V gene has CDR1 GTSNPN and CDR2 SVGIG (reference sequence). Libraries were prepared by immunoSEQ multiplex PCR; TCRdb keeps only in-frame clonotypes and omits some of them. The sample shows approximately 79,000 clones, just under 95% of them seen only once. This receptor was identified in a human donor in good health. The sample was T cells isolated from PBMCs. V gene TRBV30 combines with J gene TRBJ2-5; TRBD2 is a possible D gene (6 bases). CDR3 coding DNA: TGTGCCCAAGGGAGGGAGACCCAGTACTTC. Protein sequence: CAQGRETQYF.